This note documents a single TCR beta chain sequence. The second PCR ran about 6 to 12 cycles with a sample-barcoded 5' primer and J-beta primers. TCRdb fed the 5' RACE reads into MiXCR, producing one record per CDR3 protein. In the table there are approximately 670,000 distinct CDR3 sequences, around 43% of which are singletons. The data were obtained in a study of blood T cells in healthy people across ages. Germline V gene lookup returns CDR1 DFQATT and CDR2 SNEGSKA (reference sequence). CDR3 length: 14 residues. V was pared by 5 bases and J by 11 bases, with 14 bases of the junction left unmatched.

Material for sequencing was blood. The chain employs TRBV20-1 and TRBJ2-5; 10 bases are a match to TRBD2. This sequence originates from an elderly man in good health. The CDR3 sequence: CSALGTSERGEQYF. The CDR3 nucleotides read TGCAGTGCTCTGGGGACTAGCGAGAGGGGTGAGCAGTACTTC.